This T cell receptor beta chain was retrieved from a study of glioma-infiltrating T cells after dendritic cell vaccination. Whole-study context: Patients had newly diagnosed or recurrent glioblastoma and received dendritic cell vaccines. The vaccine used monocyte-derived dendritic cells pulsed overnight with autologous tumor lysate.

In its sample, this clone was seen once. The time point is: after dendritic cell vaccination, including at tumor progression/relapse. Only patients with spare fresh-frozen tumor and over two years of follow-up were included. Clones were sequenced by immunoSEQ multiplex PCR, and TCRdb holds only the in-frame ones, with some missing. The profile shows around 87,000 clones, 80% to 85% of them singletons. The receptor comes from a human donor with glioblastoma. The specimen comprised blood, sampled after dendritic cell vaccination.

This chain's CDR3 is CASNQGGEQYF. For the CDR3, the DNA is TGTGCCAGCAATCAGGGTGGCGAGCAGTACTTC. The rearrangement uses TRBV6-1 and TRBJ2-7, with D maybe TRBD1 (5 bases). Trimming shortened V by 7 bases and J by 6 bases, and 10 bases separated the two germline ends. The CDR3 contains 11 residues. Germline V CDR1 and CDR2: MNHNS, SASEGT.